The present TCR beta chain was sequenced within a study of T cells after yellow fever vaccination. V shed 8 bases and J shed 0 bases, with 14 bases lying between them. Germline lookup yields CDR1 LGHNA and CDR2 YNFKEQ. CDR3 length equals 15 residues. MiXCR, applied by TCRdb to the 5' RACE reads, yields one record per CDR3 protein. The table lists about 360,000 distinct CDR3 sequences, about 6.2% of them singletons. Source: PBMCs, taken 5 days after the yellow fever booster vaccination. The TCR comes from a man aged 25-45 years who received the YFV17D yellow fever vaccine. V usage is TRBV4-2 and J usage is TRBJ2-1, with D unclear. The CDR3 spells CASSRNLDSYNEQFF. The CDR3 nucleotides are TGTGCCAGCTCCCGAAACCTAGACTCCTACAATGAGCAGTTCTTC.